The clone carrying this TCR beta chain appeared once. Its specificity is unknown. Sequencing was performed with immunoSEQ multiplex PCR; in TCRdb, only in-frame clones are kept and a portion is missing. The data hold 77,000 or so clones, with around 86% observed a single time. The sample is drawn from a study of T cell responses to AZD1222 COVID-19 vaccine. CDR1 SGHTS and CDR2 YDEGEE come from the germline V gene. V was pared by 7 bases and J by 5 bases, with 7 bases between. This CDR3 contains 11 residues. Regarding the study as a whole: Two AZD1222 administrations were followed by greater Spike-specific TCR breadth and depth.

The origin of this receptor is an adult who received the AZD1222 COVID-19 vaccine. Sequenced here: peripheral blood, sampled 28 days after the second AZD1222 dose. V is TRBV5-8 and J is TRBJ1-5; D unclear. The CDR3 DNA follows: TGTGCCAGCGGGTTCGATCAGCCCCAGCATTTT. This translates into CASGFDQPQHF.